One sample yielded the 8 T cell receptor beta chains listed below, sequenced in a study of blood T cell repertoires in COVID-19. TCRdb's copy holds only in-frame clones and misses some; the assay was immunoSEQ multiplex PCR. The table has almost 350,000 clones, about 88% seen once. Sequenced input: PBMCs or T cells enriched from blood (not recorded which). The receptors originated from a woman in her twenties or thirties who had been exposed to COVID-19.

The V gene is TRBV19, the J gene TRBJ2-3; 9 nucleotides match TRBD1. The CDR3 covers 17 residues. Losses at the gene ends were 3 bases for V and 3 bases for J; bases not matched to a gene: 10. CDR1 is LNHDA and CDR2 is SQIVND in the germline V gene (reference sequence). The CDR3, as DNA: TGTGCCAGTAGTATCCAACTTGGGACAGGGATTACAGATACGCAGTATTTT. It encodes CASSIQLGTGITDTQYF.

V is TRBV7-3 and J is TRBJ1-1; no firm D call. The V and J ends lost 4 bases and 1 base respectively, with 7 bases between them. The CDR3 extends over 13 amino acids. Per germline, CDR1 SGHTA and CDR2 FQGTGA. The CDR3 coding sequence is TGTGCCAGCAGCTATTATTCGAACACTGAAGCTTTCTTT. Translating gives CASSYYSNTEAFF.

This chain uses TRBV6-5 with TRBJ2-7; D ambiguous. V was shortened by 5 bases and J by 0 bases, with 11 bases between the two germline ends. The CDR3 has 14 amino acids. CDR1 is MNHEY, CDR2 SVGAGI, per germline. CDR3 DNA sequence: TGTGCCAGCAGTCCCTTTGGGCTCTCCTACGAGCAGTACTTC. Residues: CASSPFGLSYEQYF.

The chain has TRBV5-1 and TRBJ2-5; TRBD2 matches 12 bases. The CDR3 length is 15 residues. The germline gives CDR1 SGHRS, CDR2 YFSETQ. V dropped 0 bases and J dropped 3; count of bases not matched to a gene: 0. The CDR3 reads CASSLGTSGEETQYF. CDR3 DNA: TGCGCCAGCAGCTTGGGGACTAGCGGGGAAGAGACCCAGTACTTC.

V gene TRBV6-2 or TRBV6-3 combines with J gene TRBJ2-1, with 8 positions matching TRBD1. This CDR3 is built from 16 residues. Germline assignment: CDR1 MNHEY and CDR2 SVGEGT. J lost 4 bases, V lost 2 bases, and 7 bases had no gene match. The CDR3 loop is CASSYPGTGVYNEQFF. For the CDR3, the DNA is TGTGCCAGCAGTTACCCCGGGACAGGCGTTTACAATGAGCAGTTCTTC.

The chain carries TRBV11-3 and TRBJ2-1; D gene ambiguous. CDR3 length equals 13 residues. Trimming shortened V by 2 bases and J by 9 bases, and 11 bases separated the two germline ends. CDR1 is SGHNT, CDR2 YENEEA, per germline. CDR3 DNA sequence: TGTGCCAGCAGCTTAACCACTGTTGGTGAGCAGTTCTTC. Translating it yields CASSLTTVGEQFF.

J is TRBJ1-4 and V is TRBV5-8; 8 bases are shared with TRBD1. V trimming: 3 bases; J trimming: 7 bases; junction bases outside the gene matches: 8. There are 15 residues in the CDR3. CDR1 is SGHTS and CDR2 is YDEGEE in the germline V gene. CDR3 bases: TGTGCCAGCAGCTACCGGGACAGGAGTCGTGAAAAACTGTTTTTT. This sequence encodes CASSYRDRSREKLFF.

This CDR3 is CASSEYGGERPYNEQFF. CDR3 DNA sequence: TGCGCCAGCAGTGAGTATGGCGGAGAGAGGCCCTACAATGAGCAGTTCTTC. This rearrangement joins TRBV10-1 to TRBJ2-1; D is undetermined. With 1 base removed from V and 2 bases from J, the gap between germline ends came to 15 bases. Per germline, CDR1 WNHNN and CDR2 SYGVQD (reference sequence). The CDR3 covers 17 residues.